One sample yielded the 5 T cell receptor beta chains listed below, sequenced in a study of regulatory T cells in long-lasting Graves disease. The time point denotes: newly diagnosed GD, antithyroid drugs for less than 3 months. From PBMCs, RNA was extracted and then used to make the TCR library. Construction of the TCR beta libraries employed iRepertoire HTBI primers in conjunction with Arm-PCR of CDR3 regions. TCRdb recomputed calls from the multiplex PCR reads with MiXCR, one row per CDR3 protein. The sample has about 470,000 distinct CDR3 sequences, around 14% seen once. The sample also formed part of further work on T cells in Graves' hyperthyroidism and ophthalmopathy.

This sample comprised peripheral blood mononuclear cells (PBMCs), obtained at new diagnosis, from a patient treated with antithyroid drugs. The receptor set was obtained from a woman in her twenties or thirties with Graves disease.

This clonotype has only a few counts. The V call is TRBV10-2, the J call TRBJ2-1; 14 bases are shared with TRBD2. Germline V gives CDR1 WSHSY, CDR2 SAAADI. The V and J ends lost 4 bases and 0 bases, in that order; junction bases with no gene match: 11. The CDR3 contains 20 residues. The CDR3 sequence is CASSVLSGTSGGFSYNEQFF. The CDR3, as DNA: TGCGCCAGCAGTGTGCTGTCCGGGACTAGCGGGGGATTCTCCTACAATGAGCAGTTCTTC.

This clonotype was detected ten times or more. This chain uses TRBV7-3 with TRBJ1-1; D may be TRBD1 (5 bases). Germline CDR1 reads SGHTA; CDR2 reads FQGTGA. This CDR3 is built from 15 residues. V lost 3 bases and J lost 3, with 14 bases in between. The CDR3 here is CASSLIGGGDTEAFF. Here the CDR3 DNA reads TGTGCCAGCAGCTTGATCGGGGGAGGTGACACTGAAGCTTTCTTT.

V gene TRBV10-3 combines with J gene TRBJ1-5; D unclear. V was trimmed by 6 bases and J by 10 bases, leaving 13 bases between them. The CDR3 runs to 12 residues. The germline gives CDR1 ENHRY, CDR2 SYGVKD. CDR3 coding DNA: TGTGCCATCAGCCCCGGCGGTGGACCCCAGCATTTT. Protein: CAISPGGGPQHF.

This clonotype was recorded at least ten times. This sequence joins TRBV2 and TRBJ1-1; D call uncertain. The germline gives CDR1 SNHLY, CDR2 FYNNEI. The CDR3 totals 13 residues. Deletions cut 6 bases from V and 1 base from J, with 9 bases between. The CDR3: CASRAGWNTEAFF. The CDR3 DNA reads TGTGCCAGCAGGGCGGGCTGGAACACTGAAGCTTTCTTT.

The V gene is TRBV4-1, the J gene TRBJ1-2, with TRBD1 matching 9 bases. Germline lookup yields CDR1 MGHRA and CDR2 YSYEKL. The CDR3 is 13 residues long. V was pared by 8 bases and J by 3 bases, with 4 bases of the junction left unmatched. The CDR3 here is CASGRDRDYGYTF. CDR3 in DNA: TGCGCCAGCGGCCGGGACAGGGACTATGGCTACACCTTC.